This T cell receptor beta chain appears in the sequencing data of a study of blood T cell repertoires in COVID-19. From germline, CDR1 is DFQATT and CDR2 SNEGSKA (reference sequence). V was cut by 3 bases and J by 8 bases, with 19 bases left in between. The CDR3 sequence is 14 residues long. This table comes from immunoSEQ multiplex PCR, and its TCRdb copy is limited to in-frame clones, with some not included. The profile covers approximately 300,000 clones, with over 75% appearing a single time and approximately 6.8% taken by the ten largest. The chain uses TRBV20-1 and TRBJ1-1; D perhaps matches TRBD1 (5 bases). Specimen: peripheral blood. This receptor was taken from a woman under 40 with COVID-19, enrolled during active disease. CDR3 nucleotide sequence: TGCAGTGCTAGTCAAATTGGGGCTGGCGGAGAAGCTTTCTTT. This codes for CSASQIGAGGEAFF.